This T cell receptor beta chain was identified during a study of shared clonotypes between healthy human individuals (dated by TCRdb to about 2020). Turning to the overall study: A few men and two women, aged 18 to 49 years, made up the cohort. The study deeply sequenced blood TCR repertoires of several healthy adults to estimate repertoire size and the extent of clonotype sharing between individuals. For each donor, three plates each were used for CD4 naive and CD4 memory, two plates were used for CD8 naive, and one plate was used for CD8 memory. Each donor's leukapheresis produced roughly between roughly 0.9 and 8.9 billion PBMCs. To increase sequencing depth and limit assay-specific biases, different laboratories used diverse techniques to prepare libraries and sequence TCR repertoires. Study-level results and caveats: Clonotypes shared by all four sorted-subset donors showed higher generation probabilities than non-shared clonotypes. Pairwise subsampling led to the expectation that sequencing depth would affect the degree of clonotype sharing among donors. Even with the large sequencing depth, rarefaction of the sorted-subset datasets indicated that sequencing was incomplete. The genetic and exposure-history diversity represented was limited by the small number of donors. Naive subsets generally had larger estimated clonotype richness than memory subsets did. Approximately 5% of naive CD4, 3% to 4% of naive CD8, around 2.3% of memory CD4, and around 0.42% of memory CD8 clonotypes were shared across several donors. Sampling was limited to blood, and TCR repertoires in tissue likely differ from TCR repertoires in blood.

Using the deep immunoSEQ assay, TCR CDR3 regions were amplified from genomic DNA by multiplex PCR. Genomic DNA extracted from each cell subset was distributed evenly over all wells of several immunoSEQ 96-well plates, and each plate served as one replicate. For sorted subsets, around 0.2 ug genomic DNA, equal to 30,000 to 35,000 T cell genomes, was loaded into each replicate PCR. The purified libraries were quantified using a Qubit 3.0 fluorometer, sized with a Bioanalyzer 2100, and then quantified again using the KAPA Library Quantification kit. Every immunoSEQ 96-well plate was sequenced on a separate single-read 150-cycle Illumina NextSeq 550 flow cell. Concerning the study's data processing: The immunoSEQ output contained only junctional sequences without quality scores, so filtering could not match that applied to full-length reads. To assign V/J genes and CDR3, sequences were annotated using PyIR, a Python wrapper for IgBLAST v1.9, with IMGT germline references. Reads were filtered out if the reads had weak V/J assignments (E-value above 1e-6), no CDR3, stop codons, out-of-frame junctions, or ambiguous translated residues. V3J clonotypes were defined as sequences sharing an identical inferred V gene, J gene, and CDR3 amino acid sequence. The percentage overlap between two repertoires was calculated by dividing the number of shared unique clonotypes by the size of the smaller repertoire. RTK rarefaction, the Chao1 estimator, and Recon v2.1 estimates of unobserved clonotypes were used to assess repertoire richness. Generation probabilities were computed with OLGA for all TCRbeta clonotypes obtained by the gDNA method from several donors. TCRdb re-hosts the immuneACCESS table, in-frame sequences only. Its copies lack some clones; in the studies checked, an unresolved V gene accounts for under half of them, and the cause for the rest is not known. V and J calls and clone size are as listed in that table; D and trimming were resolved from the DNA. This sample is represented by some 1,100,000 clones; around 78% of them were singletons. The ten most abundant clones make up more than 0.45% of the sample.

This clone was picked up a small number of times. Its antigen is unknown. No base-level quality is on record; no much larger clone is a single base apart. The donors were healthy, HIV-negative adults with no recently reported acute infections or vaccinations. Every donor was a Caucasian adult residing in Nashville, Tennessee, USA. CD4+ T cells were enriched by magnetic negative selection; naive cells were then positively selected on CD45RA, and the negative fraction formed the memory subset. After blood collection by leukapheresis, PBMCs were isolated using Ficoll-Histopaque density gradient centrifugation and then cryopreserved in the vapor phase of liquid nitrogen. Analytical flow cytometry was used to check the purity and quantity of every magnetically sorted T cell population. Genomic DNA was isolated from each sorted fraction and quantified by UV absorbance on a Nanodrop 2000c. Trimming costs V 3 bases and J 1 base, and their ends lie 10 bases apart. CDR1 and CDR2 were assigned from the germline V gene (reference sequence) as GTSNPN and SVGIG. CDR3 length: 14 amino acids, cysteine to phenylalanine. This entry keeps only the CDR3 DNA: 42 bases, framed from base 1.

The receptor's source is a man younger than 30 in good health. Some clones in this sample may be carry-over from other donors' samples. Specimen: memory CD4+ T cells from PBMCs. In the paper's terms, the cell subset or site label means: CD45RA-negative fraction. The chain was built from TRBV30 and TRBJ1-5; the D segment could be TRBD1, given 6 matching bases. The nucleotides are TGTGCCTGGAGCAAAGGACAGAGCAATCAGCCCCAGCATTTT. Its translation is CAWSKGQSNQPQHF.